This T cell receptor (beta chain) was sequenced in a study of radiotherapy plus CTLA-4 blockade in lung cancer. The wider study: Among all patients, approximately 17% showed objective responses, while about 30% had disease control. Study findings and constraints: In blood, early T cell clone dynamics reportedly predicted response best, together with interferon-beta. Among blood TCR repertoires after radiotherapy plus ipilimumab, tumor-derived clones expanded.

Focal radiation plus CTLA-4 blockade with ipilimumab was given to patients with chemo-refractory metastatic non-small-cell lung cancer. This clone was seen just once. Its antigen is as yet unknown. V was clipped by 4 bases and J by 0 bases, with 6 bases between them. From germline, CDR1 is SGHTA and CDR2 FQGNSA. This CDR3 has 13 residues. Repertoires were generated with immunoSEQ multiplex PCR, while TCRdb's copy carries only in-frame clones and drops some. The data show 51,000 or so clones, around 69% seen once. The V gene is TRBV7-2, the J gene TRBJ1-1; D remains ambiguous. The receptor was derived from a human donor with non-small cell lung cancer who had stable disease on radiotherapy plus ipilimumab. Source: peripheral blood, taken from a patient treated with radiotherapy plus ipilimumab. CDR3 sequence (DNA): TGTGCCAGCAGCTCCAGATTGAACACTGAAGCTTTCTTT. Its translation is CASSSRLNTEAFF.